This entry lists 16 T cell receptor beta chains sequenced from one sample in a study of cytomegalovirus exposure and HLA in healthy donors. This PCR relied on a set of 60 Vbeta primers and 13 Jbeta primers. TCRdb's table, derived via immunoSEQ multiplex PCR, lists solely in-frame clones and lacks some. The sample holds more than 20,000 clones; approximately 75% are singletons and the top ten take roughly 4.3%. Sequencing was done on a sample of PBMCs. The receptors stem from a male donor in good health and CMV-seronegative.

The rearrangement uses TRBV2 and TRBJ1-2; no clear D. The CDR3 spans 13 residues. The V gene's germline CDR1 is SNHLY and CDR2 FYNNEI. Trimming removed 6 bases at V and 0 bases at J, with 8 bases between. CDR3 amino acids: CASSDTANYGYTF. CDR3 DNA: TGTGCCAGCAGCGACACCGCTAACTATGGCTACACCTTC.

J is TRBJ2-5 and V is TRBV5-8, with 14 bases identical to TRBD2. The DNA end is a closer match to TRBJ2-7, so the J assignment may be wrong. CDR1 and CDR2 from the germline V gene are SGHTS and YDEGEE. This CDR3 comprises 15 residues. The CDR3 spells CASSPWTSGRYEQYF. In DNA form, the CDR3 reads TGTGCCAGCAGCCCCTGGACTAGCGGGAGGTACGAGCAGTACTTC.

CDR3 nucleotides: TGTGCCAGCAGCCCTAGCGGGGCGGGTGGCTACGAGCAGTACTTC. Amino acids: CASSPSGAGGYEQYF. The rearrangement uses TRBV9 and TRBJ2-7, with 9 positions matching TRBD2. The ends lost 4 bases at V and 3 bases at J; junction bases unmatched: 8. The CDR3 consists of 15 residues. Germline V CDR1 and CDR2: SGDLS, YYNGEE. Together with reference TRBV9 and TRBJ2-7, the CDR3 gives the full variable domain: DSGVTQTPKHLITATGQRVTLRCSPRSGDLSVYWYQQSLDQGLQFLIQYYNGEERAKGNILERFSAQQFPDLHSELNLSSLELGDSALYFCASSPSGAGGYEQYFGPGTRLTVT.

This clone appeared a few times. The chain joins TRBV27 to TRBJ2-7, with a tentative D call TRBD1 (5 bases). Germline V lookup: CDR1 MNHEY, CDR2 SMNVEV (reference sequence). The CDR3 is made up of 14 amino acids. Trimming stripped 2 bases from V and 3 bases from J, with 11 bases between. The DNA of the CDR3 is TGTGCCAGCAGTTTAGACAGCTCCCTCTACGAGCAGTACTTC. Its translation is CASSLDSSLYEQYF.

This clone is categorized as medium-sized. The chain employs TRBV10-2 and TRBJ2-1, with D possibly TRBD2 on 6 matching bases. Deletions cut 0 bases from V and 7 bases from J, with 10 bases between. This CDR3 comprises 14 residues. Germline loops: CDR1 WSHSY, CDR2 SAAADI. CDR3 residues: CASSESPGRNEQFF. The DNA for the CDR3 is TGCGCCAGCAGTGAGTCGCCAGGGAGGAATGAGCAGTTCTTC.

V and J are TRBV7-8 and TRBJ2-5, with TRBD2 identical over 7 bases. Per the germline V gene, CDR1 is SGHVS and CDR2 is FQNEAQ. The CDR3 totals 14 residues. The V and J ends lost 5 bases and 5 bases, in that order; junction bases with no gene match: 8. For the CDR3, the DNA is TGTGCCAGCAGCCTGAGACTAGCCCCGGAGACCCAGTACTTC. It codes for CASSLRLAPETQYF. Based on the CDR3 plus reference TRBV7-8 and TRBJ2-5, the full variable domain is GAGVSQSPRYKVAKRGQDVALRCDPISGHVSLFWYQQALGQGPEFLTYFQNEAQLDKSGLPSDRFFAERPEGSVSTLKIQRTQQEDSAVYLCASSLRLAPETQYFGPGTRLLVL.

The chain links TRBV6-6 to TRBJ1-5; D not certain. The V end lost 6 bases, the J end lost 0 bases, and 9 bases lay between the germline ends. CDR1 is MNHNY and CDR2 is SVGAGI in the germline V gene (reference sequence). The CDR3 runs to 14 residues. The CDR3 DNA reads TGTGCCAGCAGGTCAGATTATAGCAATCAGCCCCAGCATTTT. It codes for CASRSDYSNQPQHF.

The rearrangement uses TRBV7-2 and TRBJ1-1, with 7 bases that match TRBD1. Trimming took 3 bases from V and 5 from J; bases not matched to a gene: 6. The V gene's germline CDR1 is SGHTA and CDR2 FQGNSA. The CDR3 totals 14 residues. In DNA form, the CDR3 reads TGTGCCAGCAGCTTCGAGAGACAGGGAACTGAAGCTTTCTTT. It encodes CASSFERQGTEAFF. The variable domain in full, with the rest retrieved from reference TRBV7-2 and TRBJ1-1, is GAGVSQSPSNKVTEKGKDVELRCDPISGHTALYWYRQSLGQGLEFLIYFQGNSAPDKSGLPSDRFSAERTGGSVSTLTIQRTQQEDSAVYLCASSFERQGTEAFFGQGTRLTVV.

The chain joins TRBV9 to TRBJ1-5; 7 positions agree with TRBD1. Germline V gives CDR1 SGDLS, CDR2 YYNGEE. V lost 3 bases, J lost 5 bases, and 8 bases stayed unmatched. This CDR3 is 15 amino acids long. CDR3 residues: CASSADTGVDQPQHF. The CDR3 nucleotides read TGTGCCAGCAGCGCGGATACAGGGGTGGATCAGCCCCAGCATTTT.

The gene calls are TRBV7-6 and TRBJ2-7, with 9 nucleotides matching TRBD1. The CDR3 has 11 amino acids. Germline V gene sequence: CDR1 SGHVS, CDR2 FNYEAQ. Trimming took 4 bases from V and 12 from J; bases not matched to a gene: 4. The CDR3 DNA follows: TGTGCCAGCAGCTCGGGGACAGGGTTGTACTTC. Amino acids: CASSSGTGLYF.

This sequence joins TRBV11-3 and TRBJ2-4; the D is unclear. Germline CDR1 is SGHNT and CDR2 is YENEEA. The CDR3 length is 16 residues. V was trimmed by 8 bases and J by 0 bases, leaving 17 bases between them. The CDR3: CASLKRRNLAKNIQYF. The CDR3 DNA reads as TGTGCCAGCCTCAAACGGCGGAACCTAGCCAAAAACATTCAGTACTTC.

V gene TRBV4-3 combines with J gene TRBJ1-2; 8 bases align to TRBD1. The J segment lost 2 bases and the V segment lost 4 bases, leaving 6 bases of the junction unmatched. Germline V CDR1 and CDR2: LGHNA, YSLEER. CDR3 length equals 15 residues. CDR3 nucleotides: TGCGCCAGCAGCCCAGGGGACAGGTTAAACTATGGCTACACCTTC. This encodes CASSPGDRLNYGYTF.

The V gene is TRBV4-3, the J gene TRBJ1-2; D is uncertain. This CDR3 has 15 residues. V gave up 3 bases and J gave up 4 bases, with 15 bases separating them. The germline CDR1 and CDR2 sequences are LGHNA and YSLEER. CDR3 loop: CASSHWRYTVYGYTF. The CDR3 DNA reads as TGCGCCAGCAGCCATTGGAGGTATACAGTCTATGGCTACACCTTC.

The V call is TRBV6-5, the J call TRBJ2-5, with 7 bases aligning to TRBD2. CDR1 is MNHEY and CDR2 is SVGAGI in the germline V gene. J lost 4 bases, V lost 6 bases, and 8 bases had no gene match. The CDR3 consists of 14 residues. CDR3: CASSLLGGGETQYF. CDR3 DNA: TGTGCCAGCAGCCTACTGGGCGGGGGAGAGACCCAGTACTTC.

J is TRBJ2-5 and V is TRBV16, with a possible D match to TRBD1 (5 bases). V was trimmed by 0 bases and J by 5 bases, leaving 13 bases between them. The germline gives CDR1 KGHSY, CDR2 FQNENV. The CDR3 is 15 residues long. CDR3 amino acids: CASSQSQWGRETQYF. The CDR3 nucleotides are TGTGCCAGCAGCCAATCGCAGTGGGGCCGGGAGACCCAGTACTTC.

The V and J genes are TRBV2 and TRBJ2-2, with 7 bases that match TRBD2. This CDR3 spans 16 amino acids. The germline CDR1 and CDR2 sequences are SNHLY and FYNNEI. J was trimmed by 7 bases and V by 4 bases; bases with no gene match: 12. The chain's CDR3 is CASSVESSGLGGELFF. CDR3 nucleotide sequence: TGTGCCAGCAGTGTCGAGTCTAGCGGCTTAGGCGGGGAGCTGTTTTTT. Full variable domain (outside the CDR3, taken from reference TRBV2 and TRBJ2-2): EPEVTQTPSHQVTQMGQEVILRCVPISNHLYFYWYRQILGQKVEFLVSFYNNEISEKSEIFDDQFSVERPDGSNFTLKIRSTKLEDSAMYFCASSVESSGLGGELFFGEGSRLTVL.